Following are 19 T cell receptor beta chains from one sample sequenced in a study of T cell clonality in common variable immunodeficiency. The method was immunoSEQ multiplex PCR; TCRdb's version includes in-frame clones alone and lacks a portion of them. This sample shows some 45,000 clones and no singletons; about 6% rests with the ten largest. The sequencing input was peripheral blood mononuclear cells. These receptors all stem from a person aged 18 to 75 in good health.

This clone was detected ten times or more. The CDR3 goes on 3 residues after the read ends, and that part is filled in from the germline J gene. The chain links TRBV18 to TRBJ2-1; TRBD1 is a possible D gene (6 bases). Trimming took 3 bases from V and 6 from J, leaving 15 bases between them. Germline values: CDR1 KGHSH, CDR2 LQKENI. CDR3 length: 15 residues. Incomplete CDR3 DNA: TGTGCCAGCTCACCCACTGTACCAGGGGCCAATGAG. It translates to CASSPTVPGANE. The complete CDR3 reads CASSPTVPGANEQFF.

There are many counts of this clone. Coverage ceases 3 residues before the CDR3 finishes, and the germline J gene fills in the end. The chain is built from TRBV6-2 or TRBV6-3 and TRBJ2-7; TRBD1 agrees at 9 bases. This CDR3 spans 14 amino acids. J was trimmed by 2 bases and V by 6 bases; bases with no gene match: 5. Germline-derived CDR1 and CDR2 are MNHEY and SVGEGT. CDR3 region: CASSRQGDTYEQYF. The DNA read from the CDR3 is TGTGCCAGCAGCCGACAGGGGGATACCTACGAG.

This clone was counted many times. One end of the junction fails to match germline, which may point to a read error. Sequencing ends 3 residues short of the CDR3 end; the germline J gene provides the rest. The V call is TRBV4-2, the J call TRBJ2-7; possible D gene TRBD1, 5 bases. The CDR3 loop spans 14 amino acids. CDR1 and CDR2 from the germline V gene are LGHNA and YNFKEQ. CDR3 DNA (partial): TGCGCCAGCAGCCAAGAATTGGGGCCCTACGAG. It is translated as CASSQELGPYE. The whole CDR3 protein reads CASSQELGPYEQYF.

Ten or more counts support this clone. Coverage ceases 3 residues before the CDR3 finishes, and the germline J gene fills in the end. This chain links TRBV5-1 with TRBJ2-7; D uncertain. This CDR3 has 13 residues. Germline V gene lookup returns CDR1 SGHRS and CDR2 YFSETQ. With 0 bases removed from V and 5 bases from J, the gap between germline ends came to 9 bases. The CDR3 region is CASSLEGLHEQYF. The CDR3 DNA, read in part, is TGCGCCAGCAGCTTGGAAGGTCTCCACGAG.

This clone showed up just a few times. The read ends 3 residues early relative to the CDR3; the germline J gene fills the gap. The chain is built from TRBV7-2 and TRBJ2-3; TRBD1 aligns across 9 bases. Germline lookup yields CDR1 SGHTA and CDR2 FQGNSA. CDR3 length: 15 amino acids. Here the CDR3 reads CASSLSQGARQPQYF. CDR3 DNA (partial): TGTGCCAGCAGCCTATCACAGGGGGCGAGGCAGCCG.

This clone was detected ten times or more. Read data end 3 residues before the CDR3 end; the end is taken from the germline J gene. The rearrangement links TRBV11-2 to TRBJ2-7, with 7 bases matching TRBD2. CDR1 and CDR2 (germline): SGHAT, FQNNGV. Trimming cost V 6 bases and J 4 bases; bases outside gene matches: 6. There are 13 residues in the CDR3. The CDR3 sequence is CASRRQLAYEQYF. The DNA read from the CDR3 is TGTGCCAGCAGAAGACAACTAGCGTACGAG.

This clone was seen ten or more times. The CDR3 end is not reached by the read, which stops 3 residues before it; the germline J gene fills it in. The chain has TRBV19 and TRBJ2-2, with D unclear. Germline assignment: CDR1 LNHDA and CDR2 SQIVND (reference sequence). V was clipped by 3 bases and J by 7 bases, with 3 bases between them. This CDR3 spans 11 amino acids. The CDR3 reads CASSILGELFF. The CDR3 DNA, read in part, is TGTGCCAGTAGTATCCTCGGGGAG.

This clone was picked up many times. The read ends 3 residues before the CDR3 terminus; that terminus is restored from the germline J gene. This chain links TRBV7-2 with TRBJ1-3; no reliable D call. This CDR3 has 13 amino acids. Germline CDR1 SGHTA, CDR2 FQGNSA. With 7 bases removed from V and 2 bases from J, the gap between germline ends came to 9 bases. The CDR3 sequence is CASTTVAGNTIYF. CDR3 DNA, as far as it was read: TGTGCCAGCACTACAGTAGCTGGAAACACC.

This clone was observed many times. The observed sequence ends 3 residues before the CDR3 terminus, with the missing tail filled in from the germline J gene. This rearrangement joins TRBV13 to TRBJ1-1; 7 bases fit TRBD1. Looked up from germline, CDR1 is PRHDT and CDR2 is FYEKMQ (reference sequence). V shed 5 bases, J shed 4 bases, and the junction held 10 bases outside the gene matches. The length of the CDR3 is 15 residues. The covered CDR3 bases are TGTGCCAGCAGCATCCGCAAGACAGGGAGCACTGAA. It translates to CASSIRKTGSTE. The full CDR3 is CASSIRKTGSTEAFF.

This clone was counted between two and nine times. The CDR3 sequence: CASSPRGRTEAFF. The sequenced part of the CDR3 DNA is TGTGCCAGCAGCCCTAGGGGTCGGACTGAA. The chain links TRBV7-6 to TRBJ1-1; a possible D gene is TRBD1 (5 bases). The CDR3 is cut off 3 residues early in the read; its end comes from the germline J gene. Trimming removed 5 bases from V and 5 bases from J, with 12 bases in between. This CDR3 has 13 amino acids. CDR1 SGHVS and CDR2 FNYEAQ come from the germline V gene.

This clone has ten or more counts. From the germline J gene comes the end of the CDR3, since the read stops 3 residues before it. The V and J genes are TRBV6-2 or TRBV6-3 and TRBJ2-4, with D unclear. Germline CDR1 MNHEY, CDR2 SVGEGT. V lost 2 bases and J 0 bases, leaving 14 bases between the germline ends. The CDR3 totals 17 residues. CDR3 protein: CASSYPYHELAKNIQYF. The covered CDR3 bases are TGTGCCAGCAGTTACCCCTACCATGAACTAGCCAAAAACATT.

This clone was detected ten times or more. The read terminates 3 residues before the CDR3 end, so the remaining end is supplied by the germline J gene. The V gene is TRBV5-6, the J gene TRBJ1-2, with 7 positions matching TRBD1. The CDR3 runs 14 residues. V dropped 0 bases and J dropped 3; count of bases not matched to a gene: 2. Germline CDR1 and CDR2: SGHDT and YYEEEE. CDR3 loop: CASSLDRGHYGYTF. Incomplete CDR3 DNA: TGTGCCAGCAGCTTGGACAGGGGCCACTATGGC.

This clone appeared many times. The CDR3 end lies 3 residues beyond the end of the read and is filled in from the germline J gene. This rearrangement joins TRBV2 to TRBJ1-2, with 12 bases lining up with TRBD1. CDR1 and CDR2 from the germline V gene are SNHLY and FYNNEI. The CDR3 has 13 amino acids. The covered CDR3 bases are TGTGCCAGCAGAACCGGGACAGGGGGCGGC. Protein sequence: CASRTGTGGG. The complete CDR3 reads CASRTGTGGGYTF.

This clone was observed a few times. The read ends 3 residues early relative to the CDR3; the germline J gene fills the gap. V is TRBV2 and J is TRBJ2-2; TRBD1 might be the D (5 bases). Germline CDR1 reads SNHLY; CDR2 reads FYNNEI. The CDR3 extends over 17 amino acids. CDR3 bases read: TGTGCCAGCAGTTTTCAACCGGGCGGCTCTGGGGCCAACGTG. It specifies CASSFQPGGSGANV. The whole CDR3 reads CASSFQPGGSGANVLFF.

This clone was seen at least ten times. The CDR3 sequence: CASSFTGISSYEQYF. The sequenced part of the CDR3 DNA is TGCGCCAGCAGCTTCACAGGAATAAGCTCCTACGAG. V is TRBV5-1 and J is TRBJ2-7; tentative D call: TRBD1 (5 bases). The read finishes 3 residues shy of the CDR3 end, and the germline J gene is used to complete it. In germline, CDR1 is SGHRS, CDR2 YFSETQ. The CDR3 contains 15 residues. The V end was cut by 2 bases, the J end by 0 bases, with 12 bases between.

This clone was seen at least ten times. The sequenced fragment ends 3 residues before the CDR3 boundary, so the rest is inferred from the germline J gene. The chain uses TRBV30 and TRBJ2-7, with TRBD1 matching 9 bases. J gave up 4 bases and V 6 bases, and 7 bases lay outside the gene matches. CDR3 length: 13 amino acids. Per the germline V gene, CDR1 is GTSNPN and CDR2 is SVGIG (reference sequence). CDR3 in amino acids: CACTRDRVYEQYF. Incomplete CDR3 DNA: TGTGCCTGCACCCGGGACAGGGTTTACGAG.

The table lists this clone with many counts. CDR3 DNA (partial): TGTGCCAGCAGCCCGGCGGGGTCGCGGAGTCAGCCC. Translating it yields CASSPAGSRSQP. The entire CDR3 protein reads CASSPAGSRSQPQHF. V gene TRBV6-2 or TRBV6-3 combines with J gene TRBJ1-5; D remains ambiguous. The read is 3 residues too short to cover the CDR3 end, so that end is filled in from the germline J gene. Germline CDR1 and CDR2: MNHEY and SVGEGT. The CDR3 runs 15 residues. Deletions cut 6 bases from V and 6 bases from J, with 18 bases between.

This clone was recorded a few times. Read coverage stops 3 residues before the CDR3 terminus; the germline J gene supplies the remainder. The chain has TRBV6-1 and TRBJ2-1; 11 nucleotides line up with TRBD2. The J segment lost 6 bases and the V segment lost 4 bases, leaving 8 bases of the junction unmatched. CDR3 length: 16 residues. The germline V gene has CDR1 MNHNS and CDR2 SASEGT. The CDR3 sequence: CASSGLAGGPGNEQFF. The CDR3 bases that were read are TGTGCCAGCAGTGGTTTAGCGGGGGGGCCGGGCAATGAG.

The sample holds many counts of this clone. The read finishes 3 residues shy of the CDR3 end, and the germline J gene is used to complete it. The V call is TRBV18, the J call TRBJ2-5, with D tentatively TRBD2 (7 bases). The germline V gene has CDR1 KGHSH and CDR2 LQKENI. CDR3 length equals 15 residues. The germline V and J ends were trimmed by 3 bases and 5 bases, with 16 bases remaining between them. The sequenced CDR3 bases are TGTGCCAGCTCACCTGCGGGGGCCTTCAGGGAGACC. It specifies CASSPAGAFRET. In full, the CDR3 is CASSPAGAFRETQYF.